This T cell receptor beta chain derives from a study of monozygotic twins with inflammatory bowel disease. Overall study results and limits: Diversity of TCRbeta measured by inverse Simpson was lower in IBD patients than in healthy co-twins. Any single strong signal or clonotype tied to IBD lacked support.

Blood (2.5 ml) was collected from every donor individually. TCRdb processed the 5' RACE reads again and assigns one entry to each CDR3 protein, with no DNA. Its clone listing holds about 160,000 distinct CDR3 sequences. CDR1 and CDR2 (germline): DFQATT, SNEGSKA (reference sequence). There are 16 residues in the CDR3. For this clonotype: The target antigen is unknown.

The specimen sequenced was blood. The receptor's source is a human donor with ulcerative colitis or Crohn's disease, or a healthy co-twin of an affected twin (not recorded which). The chain has TRBV20-1 and TRBJ2-1; lacking DNA, the TRBD2 call made by TCRdb goes unchecked. The CDR3 reads CSASRWLAGGYNEQFF.